This TCR beta chain was recovered during a study of blood T cell repertoires in COVID-19. Study in general: Sites across the United States, Italy and Spain contributed samples from acute and convalescent COVID-19. Sources were T cells, B-cell-depleted T cells, or PBMCs; the material itself was cDNA or gDNA.

In the authors' workflow: Estimated nucleated cell counts came from reference gene primer amplification. Here immunoSEQ multiplex PCR was the method, and the copy in TCRdb shows in-frame clones only, minus some. That table is the source of V, J and clone size, and D and trimming were worked out from the DNA. The table lists roughly 3,900 clones, over 80% of them singletons. Trimming at V came to 3 bases and at J to 6 bases, leaving 5 bases not matched to a gene. CDR1 is MNHEY, CDR2 SMNVEV, per germline (reference sequence). This CDR3 spans 13 amino acids. This TCR was recovered from a middle-aged man with active COVID-19. Sequenced sample: peripheral blood. The rearrangement joins TRBV27 to TRBJ2-7; 7 nucleotides match TRBD2. The CDR3 loop is CASSLLGGSEQYF. DNA of the CDR3: TGTGCCAGCAGTTTGTTGGGGGGGAGCGAGCAGTACTTC.